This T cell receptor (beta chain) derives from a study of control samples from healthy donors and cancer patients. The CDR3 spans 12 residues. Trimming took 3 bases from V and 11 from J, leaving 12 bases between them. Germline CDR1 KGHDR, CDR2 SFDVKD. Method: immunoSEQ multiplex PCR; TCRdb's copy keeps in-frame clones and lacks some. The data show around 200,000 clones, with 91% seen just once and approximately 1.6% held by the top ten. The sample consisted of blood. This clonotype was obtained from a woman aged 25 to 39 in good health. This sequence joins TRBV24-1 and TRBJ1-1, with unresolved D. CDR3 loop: CATSDRPFGAFF. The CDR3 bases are TGTGCCACCAGTGATAGACCGTTCGGGGCTTTCTTT.